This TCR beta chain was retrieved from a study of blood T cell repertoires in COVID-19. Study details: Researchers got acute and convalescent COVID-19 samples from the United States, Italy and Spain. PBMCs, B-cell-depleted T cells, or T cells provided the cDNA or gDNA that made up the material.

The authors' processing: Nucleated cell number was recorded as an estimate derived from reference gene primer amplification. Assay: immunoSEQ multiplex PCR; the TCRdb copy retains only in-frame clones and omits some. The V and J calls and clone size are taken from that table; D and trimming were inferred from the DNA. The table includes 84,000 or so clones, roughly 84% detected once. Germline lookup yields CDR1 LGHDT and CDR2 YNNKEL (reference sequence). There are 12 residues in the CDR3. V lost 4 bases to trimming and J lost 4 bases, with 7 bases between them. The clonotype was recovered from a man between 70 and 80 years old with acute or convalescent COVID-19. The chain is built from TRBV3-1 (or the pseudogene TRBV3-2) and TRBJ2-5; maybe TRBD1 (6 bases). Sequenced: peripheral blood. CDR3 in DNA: TGTGCCAGCAGCCCGGACAGAGAGACCCAGTACTTC. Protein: CASSPDRETQYF.